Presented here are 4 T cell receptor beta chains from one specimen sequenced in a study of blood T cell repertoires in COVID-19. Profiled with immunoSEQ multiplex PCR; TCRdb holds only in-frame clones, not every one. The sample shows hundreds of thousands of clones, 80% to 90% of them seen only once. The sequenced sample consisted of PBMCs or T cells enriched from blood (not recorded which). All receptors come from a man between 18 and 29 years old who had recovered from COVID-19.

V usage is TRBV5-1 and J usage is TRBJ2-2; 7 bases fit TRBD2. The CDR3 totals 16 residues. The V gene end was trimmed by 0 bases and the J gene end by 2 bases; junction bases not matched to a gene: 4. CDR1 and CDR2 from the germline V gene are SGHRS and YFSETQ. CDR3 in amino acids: CASSLGLATNTGELFF. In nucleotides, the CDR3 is TGCGCCAGCAGCTTGGGACTAGCAACCAACACCGGGGAGCTGTTTTTT.

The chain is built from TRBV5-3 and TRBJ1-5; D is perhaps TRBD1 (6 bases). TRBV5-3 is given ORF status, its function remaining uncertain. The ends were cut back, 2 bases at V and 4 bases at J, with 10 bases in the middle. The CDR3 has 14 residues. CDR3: CARSFSDRNQPQHF. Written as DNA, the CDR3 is TGTGCCAGAAGCTTCTCGGACAGAAATCAGCCCCAGCATTTT.

CDR3 sequence reads: CASSGTSAGANVLTF. CDR3 sequence (DNA): TGTGCCAGCAGTGGTACTAGCGCTGGGGCCAACGTCCTGACTTTC. This chain connects TRBV6-6 to TRBJ2-6; 7 bases align to TRBD2. Germline CDR1 MNHNY, CDR2 SVGAGI (reference sequence). V was pared by 5 bases and J by 2 bases, with 3 bases of the junction left unmatched. The CDR3 is 15 residues long.

The CDR3 DNA reads as TGTGCCAGCAGCGCCGCGACAGGGGGCATCTACGAGCAGTACTTC. It codes for CASSAATGGIYEQYF. V usage is TRBV9 and J usage is TRBJ2-7; 10 nucleotides match TRBD1. Germline V lookup: CDR1 SGDLS, CDR2 YYNGEE. Losses at the gene ends were 3 bases for V and 3 bases for J; bases not matched to a gene: 6. This CDR3 comprises 15 residues.